These 18 T cell receptor beta chains were sequenced from one sample in a study of blood T cells in healthy people across ages. A second PCR of 7 to 11 cycles used a sample-barcoded 5' primer and a J-beta primer mix. One entry per CDR3 protein results from TCRdb running MiXCR on the 5' RACE reads. Here the sample spans nearly 1 million distinct CDR3 sequences, just over 50% being singletons. The specimen sequenced was blood. The source of these receptors is a woman aged 55 to 70 in good health.

This clonotype was counted a few times. The chain has TRBV4-3 and TRBJ2-1; the match to TRBD2 covers 11 bases. V lost 2 bases and J lost 6; bases outside the gene matches: 3. Germline V gene sequence: CDR1 LGHNA, CDR2 YSLEER. The CDR3 is made up of 15 amino acids. CDR3 nucleotide sequence: TGCGCCAGCAGCCAATTTGGACTAGCGGGCAATGAGCAGTTCTTC. Protein product: CASSQFGLAGNEQFF.

V and J are TRBV20-1 and TRBJ2-3; 7 bases fit TRBD1. The V gene end was trimmed by 3 bases and the J gene end by 1 base; junction bases not matched to a gene: 1. The CDR3 extends over 13 amino acids. In germline, CDR1 is DFQATT, CDR2 SNEGSKA (reference sequence). For the CDR3, the DNA is TGCAGTGCTAGCGGACAGGGCACAGATACGCAGTATTTT. As protein: CSASGQGTDTQYF.

This rearrangement joins TRBV29-1 to TRBJ2-1; the D call may be TRBD1 or TRBD2 (5 bases each). The DNA end lines up better with TRBJ2-7; the J call may be wrong. Germline assignment: CDR1 SQVTM and CDR2 ANQGSEA. The CDR3 contains 15 residues. The CDR3 DNA reads as TGCAGCGTTGAAGCCGGGGCGAGCTCCTACGATGAGCAGTACTTC. It yields the protein CSVEAGASSYDEQYF.

A few counts support this clonotype. The J gene is TRBJ2-4, the V gene TRBV7-2; 9 bases are shared with TRBD1. CDR3 length equals 14 residues. V shed 5 bases and J 7 bases; nucleotides not matched to a gene: 6. Germline-derived CDR1 and CDR2 are SGHTA and FQGNSA. CDR3 in amino acids: CASSRDRATNIQYF. DNA of the CDR3: TGTGCCAGCAGCAGGGACAGGGCCACGAACATTCAGTACTTC.

This clonotype was counted a few times. This sequence joins TRBV7-9 and TRBJ2-1; 10 nucleotides align to TRBD1. Per germline, CDR1 SEHNR and CDR2 FQNEAQ (reference sequence). The V segment lost 5 bases and the J segment 4 bases; nucleotides outside the gene matches: 11. CDR3 size: 17 residues. As DNA, the CDR3 is TGTGCCAGCAGCCAGACAGGGGGCGTTCGTCGGTACAATGAGCAGTTCTTC. This gives the protein CASSQTGGVRRYNEQFF.

This chain links TRBV6-5 with TRBJ1-1, with unresolved D. In germline, CDR1 is MNHEY, CDR2 SVGAGI. Trimming removed 5 bases from V and 3 bases from J, with 16 bases in between. The CDR3 is 15 amino acids. The CDR3 protein is CASSRVQRGHTEAFF. Written as DNA, the CDR3 is TGTGCCAGCAGTCGGGTTCAGCGGGGTCACACTGAAGCTTTCTTT.

The chain links TRBV4-1 to TRBJ2-5; TRBD2 aligns across 8 bases. The CDR3 has 20 residues. Germline V gene lookup returns CDR1 MGHRA and CDR2 YSYEKL. The junction had 20 bases not matched to a gene; V was cut back by 2 bases and J by 3 bases. This CDR3 is CASSQPTRVGTRITKETQYF. CDR3 coding DNA: TGCGCCAGCAGCCAACCCACAAGGGTCGGGACTAGGATAACGAAAGAGACCCAGTACTTC.

Ten or more counts support this clonotype. The CDR3 DNA reads TGCGCCAGCAGCGTTGGAGGGGGCGCAACCAATGAGCAGTTCTTC. It translates to CASSVGGGATNEQFF. The chain combines TRBV5-1 with TRBJ2-1; tentative D call: TRBD1 (7 bases). V gave up 4 bases and J gave up 6 bases, with 17 bases separating them. The germline V gene encodes CDR1 SGHRS and CDR2 YFSETQ. The CDR3 extends over 15 amino acids. The variable domain in full, completed from reference TRBV5-1 and TRBJ2-1, reads KAGVTQTPRYLIKTRGQQVTLSCSPISGHRSVSWYQQTPGQGLQFLFEYFSETQRNKGNFPGRFSGRQFSNSRSEMNVSTLELGDSALYLCASSVGGGATNEQFFGPGTRLTVL.

The rearrangement links TRBV12-3 or TRBV12-4 to TRBJ2-7, with TRBD2 matching 10 bases. The junction had 4 bases not matched to a gene; V was cut back by 1 base and J by 4 bases. This CDR3 has 15 residues. The CDR3 DNA sequence: TGTGCCAGCAGTTTAGACGGTAGCGGGAGGTACGAGCAGTACTTC. Protein sequence: CASSLDGSGRYEQYF.

This clonotype turned up a few times. The chain employs TRBV2 and TRBJ2-5; 7 bases align to TRBD1. Germline V gene data show CDR1 as SNHLY and CDR2 as FYNNEI. V lost 8 bases and J lost 9; bases outside the gene matches: 12. The CDR3 has 13 amino acids. The CDR3 here is CASEGGGSVAQYF. The CDR3 DNA reads TGTGCCAGCGAAGGGGGCGGCTCCGTGGCCCAGTACTTC.

The gene calls are TRBV7-2 and TRBJ1-2, with D possibly being TRBD1 (6 bases). The germline CDR1 and CDR2 sequences are SGHTA and FQGNSA. V was trimmed by 5 bases and J by 6 bases, leaving 19 bases between them. This CDR3 region has 15 residues. The CDR3 loop reads CASSTRTESPDGYTF. CDR3 nucleotides: TGTGCCAGCAGCACACGGACAGAATCCCCTGATGGCTACACCTTC.

Only a few counts were recorded for this clonotype. The chain couples TRBV28 to TRBJ2-2, with TRBD2 matching over 7 bases. CDR1 MDHEN and CDR2 SYDVKM come from the germline V gene. Trimming removed 2 bases from V and 3 bases from J; junction bases left unmatched: 6. The CDR3 length is 16 residues. This CDR3 reads CASSLGLGGDTGELFF. The CDR3, as DNA: TGTGCCAGCAGTTTAGGACTAGGAGGGGACACCGGGGAGCTGTTTTTT. Variable domain in full (rest from reference TRBV28 and TRBJ2-2): DVKVTQSSRYLVKRTGEKVFLECVQDMDHENMFWYRQDPGLGLRLIYFSYDVKMKEKGDIPEGYSVSREKKERFSLILESASTNQTSMYLCASSLGLGGDTGELFFGEGSRLTVL.

The chain has TRBV12-3 or TRBV12-4 and TRBJ2-3; 8 bases map to TRBD1. The CDR3 is made up of 21 amino acids. The trim removed 5 bases at V and 0 bases at J, leaving 22 bases unmatched. The CDR3 region has the DNA TGTGCCAGCAGTCCCTGGCGCGGACAGGGAGGAGGGGCCACTAGCACAGATACGCAGTATTTT. Residues: CASSPWRGQGGGATSTDTQYF.

This clonotype has a handful of counts. The J gene is TRBJ1-5, the V gene TRBV4-1; D remains ambiguous. This CDR3 has 15 residues. The V and J ends lost 4 bases and 0 bases respectively, with 10 bases between them. CDR1 is MGHRA, CDR2 YSYEKL, per germline. The CDR3 DNA is TGCGCCAGCAGCCCATCGGCGGTTAGCAATCAGCCCCAGCATTTT. Translation: CASSPSAVSNQPQHF.

With regard to this clonotype: Since a much larger clone is just one base distant, this may be a read error. V and J are TRBV29-1 and TRBJ2-5; possible D gene TRBD2, 6 bases. Gene TRBJ2-1 matches the end of the DNA better, so the J call may be wrong. From germline, CDR1 is SQVTM and CDR2 ANQGSEA. The CDR3 is 13 amino acids. CDR3 region: CSVEEGGPETQFF. Here the CDR3 DNA reads TGCAGCGTTGAAGAGGGGGGACCCGAGACCCAGTTCTTC.

The chain joins TRBV6-2 or TRBV6-3 to TRBJ2-6, with TRBD1 identical over 9 bases. Germline CDR1 reads MNHEY; CDR2 reads SVGEGT. After removal of 8 bases from V and 1 base from J, the junction contained 15 bases not matched to a gene. The CDR3 consists of 19 residues. CDR3 region: CASHFNSGTGSSGANVLTF. The DNA for the CDR3 is TGTGCCAGCCATTTTAATTCCGGGACAGGGTCGTCTGGGGCCAACGTCCTGACTTTC.

The chain employs TRBV7-8 and TRBJ2-7; perhaps D is TRBD1 or TRBD2 (5 bases each). The germline gives CDR1 SGHVS, CDR2 FQNEAQ. This CDR3 region has 14 residues. V gave up 4 bases and J gave up 2 bases, with 12 bases separating them. CDR3 amino acids: CASSYGASAYEQYF. The CDR3 bases are TGTGCCAGCAGCTACGGGGCGAGTGCCTACGAGCAGTACTTC.

This clonotype has just a few counts. The chain links TRBV12-3 or TRBV12-4 to TRBJ2-7, with unresolved D. The CDR3 is 13 amino acids. Trimming cost V 3 bases and J 3 bases, with 9 bases left between them. The CDR3 region has the DNA TGTGCCAGCAGTTTTACCGAGAGCTACGAGCAGTACTTC. It specifies CASSFTESYEQYF.